The rows below give T cell receptor beta chains drawn from one sample of a study of blood T cell repertoires in COVID-19. Sequenced by immunoSEQ multiplex PCR; TCRdb stores in-frame clones only, minus some. Seen here are roughly 160,000 clones, around 80% observed once, and the top ten hold roughly 20%. Sequenced material: PBMCs or T cells enriched from blood (not recorded which). The receptors derive from a woman in her seventies in a cohort exposed to, infected with or recovered from COVID-19 (not recorded which). Both conserved end residues are part of each CDR3. The D gene is left open where the match is weak. The size entry is marked missing in some rows and otherwise reads once, few, many or a size class.

TGTGCCAGCAGCCCGGGTCCTAACAATGAGCAGTTCTTC,CASSPGPNNEQFF,-,TRBJ2-1,TRBV7-3,few
TGTGCCACCAGTGATTTGAAAGTTACGGGATCAGATACGCAGTATTTT,CATSDLKVTGSDTQYF,-,TRBJ2-3,TRBV24-1,-
TGTGCCAGCAGCGTAGCTACGACGGGACACCCCCAGGATGAGCAGTTCTTC,CASSVATTGHPQDEQFF,-,TRBJ2-1,TRBV9,-
TGTGCCAGCTCACCCCAGGGGACTGGAAACACCATATATTTT,CASSPQGTGNTIYF,-,TRBJ1-3,TRBV18,-
TGCGCCAGCAGCCACATCGGGGGGACAACGAACACTGAAGCTTTCTTT,CASSHIGGTTNTEAFF,-,TRBJ1-1,TRBV4-3,-
TGTGCCAGCAGCTCGGGACTCCCGTTTCCCTACAATGAGCAGTTCTTC,CASSSGLPFPYNEQFF,-,TRBJ2-1,TRBV3-1/TRBV3-2,-
TGCAGTGCCCCGGAGTTCGCCATTCAGTACTTC,CSAPEFAIQYF,-,TRBJ2-4,TRBV20-1,once
TGTGCCAGCAGCTTAAGAGTCCGAGAGACCCAGTACTTC,CASSLRVRETQYF,-,TRBJ2-5,TRBV11-3,-
TGTGCCATCAGTCAAGCGGGAGGGCCCGGCGAGACCCAGTACTTC,CAISQAGGPGETQYF,TRBD2,TRBJ2-5,TRBV10-3,-
TGTGCCAGCAGCTCTTCGGACAGGGCCCATGAGCAGTTCTTC,CASSSSDRAHEQFF,TRBD1,TRBJ2-1,TRBV3-1/TRBV3-2,few
TGTGCCAGCAGCCAAGGGACAGCAAGTAACTATGGCTACACCTTC,CASSQGTASNYGYTF,TRBD1,TRBJ1-2,TRBV7-9,few
TGTGCCAGCAGTTCGACAGGTGGCTACACCTTC,CASSSTGGYTF,-,TRBJ1-2,TRBV28,-
TGTGCCAGCAGTCAGAACTACGAGCAGTACTTC,CASSQNYEQYF,-,TRBJ2-7,TRBV6-5,-
TGTGCCAGCAGCCAAGCGGGACAGAACCTAGGTTCACCCCTCCACTTT,CASSQAGQNLGSPLHF,TRBD1,TRBJ1-6,TRBV3-1/TRBV3-2,-
TGTGCCAGCAGGGATCCGGGACTATACCCGAATGAGCAGTTCTTC,CASRDPGLYPNEQFF,TRBD2,TRBJ2-1,TRBV28,-
TGCGCCAGCAGCCACGGGGGTTTTAATGAAAAACTGTTTTTT,CASSHGGFNEKLFF,-,TRBJ1-4,TRBV5-1,few
TGTGCCAGCAGCTTGGTGTTGGGCGAAGCTAACTATGGCTACACCTTC,CASSLVLGEANYGYTF,-,TRBJ1-2,TRBV5-5,few
TGTGCCAGCAGCTTCGACATATACAATGAGCAGTTCTTC,CASSFDIYNEQFF,-,TRBJ2-1,TRBV7-9,-
TGTGCCATCAGTGATGGGACTAGCGCAGATACGCAGTATTTT,CAISDGTSADTQYF,TRBD2,TRBJ2-3,TRBV10-3,-
TGTGCCATCAGTCCTGGGACAGGGAGCTCTGGGGCCAACGTCCTGACTTTC,CAISPGTGSSGANVLTF,TRBD1,TRBJ2-6,TRBV10-3,-
TGCGCCAGCGGGCCCGGGGGGAACACTGAAGCTTTCTTT,CASGPGGNTEAFF,-,TRBJ1-1,TRBV10-2,few
TGTGCCAGCAGCCCGGGACAGTACGAGACCCAGTACTTC,CASSPGQYETQYF,TRBD1,TRBJ2-5,TRBV14,-
TGTGCCAGCTCACCCCGAGGGACTAGCGGGCAAAAAAACATTCAGTACTTC,CASSPRGTSGQKNIQYF,TRBD2,TRBJ2-4,TRBV18,few
TGCGCCAGCAGCCAAGATAACCCACTAGCGGGAGGGCGGTACGAGCAGTACTTC,CASSQDNPLAGGRYEQYF,TRBD2,TRBJ2-7,TRBV4-3,-
TGTGCCAGCAACACACTATACAGGGATGGGAACTATGGCTACACCTTC,CASNTLYRDGNYGYTF,-,TRBJ1-2,TRBV5-6,-
TGTGCCAGCAGCCCTTCGACATTCACTGAAGCTTTCTTT,CASSPSTFTEAFF,-,TRBJ1-1,TRBV7-3,-
TGTGCCAGCAGCTCCGGGACTAGTTTCTACGAGCAGTACTTC,CASSSGTSFYEQYF,TRBD2,TRBJ2-7,TRBV11-2,-
TGTGCCAGCAGCATTAGCGGGGGCAGCTCCTACAATGAGCAGTTCTTC,CASSISGGSSYNEQFF,TRBD2,TRBJ2-1,TRBV9,-
TGTGCCAGCAGCTTAGGCGGGGGATGGGAGACCCAGTACTTC,CASSLGGGWETQYF,TRBD2,TRBJ2-5,TRBV7-8,-
TGTGCCAGCTCACAGACGACAGGGATCGATCACATTCAGTACTTC,CASSQTTGIDHIQYF,TRBD1,TRBJ2-4,TRBV18,-
TGCGCCAGCAGCTTGCAGGGGTTGAATTCACCCCTCCACTTT,CASSLQGLNSPLHF,-,TRBJ1-6,TRBV5-1,-
TGTGCCAGCAGGGGGACAGCCTACAATGAGCAGTTCTTC,CASRGTAYNEQFF,TRBD1,TRBJ2-1,TRBV28,-
TGTGCCAGCACCTCAGGACTAGCGGTGAATGAGCAGTTCTTC,CASTSGLAVNEQFF,TRBD2,TRBJ2-1,TRBV6-5,-
TGTGCCAGCAGTTTGACAGGGGTAGGCGAGCAGTACTTC,CASSLTGVGEQYF,TRBD1,TRBJ2-7,TRBV27,-
TGTGCCAGCAGTTTGTGGGGAGGGGAGACCCAGTACTTC,CASSLWGGETQYF,TRBD2,TRBJ2-5,TRBV12-3/TRBV12-4,-
TGTGCCAGCAGCTTACTAGGGGTCACGAACACCGGGGAGCTGTTTTTT,CASSLLGVTNTGELFF,-,TRBJ2-2,TRBV7-2,once
TGCGCCAGCAGTTTTCCAGGGACCGGGGAGCTGTTTTTT,CASSFPGTGELFF,-,TRBJ2-2,TRBV10-2,-
TGTGCCAGCAGCTTAGAGACAGGGAACAATCAGCCCCAGCATTTT,CASSLETGNNQPQHF,TRBD1,TRBJ1-5,TRBV7-2,-
TGTGCCAGCCGCGGACAGGGCTGGAATGAGCAGTTCTTC,CASRGQGWNEQFF,TRBD1,TRBJ2-1,TRBV28,-
TGTGCCAGCACCCTAGGCCTAGCTCCCGCTAGGGACAATGAGCAGTTCTTC,CASTLGLAPARDNEQFF,-,TRBJ2-1,TRBV5-8,-